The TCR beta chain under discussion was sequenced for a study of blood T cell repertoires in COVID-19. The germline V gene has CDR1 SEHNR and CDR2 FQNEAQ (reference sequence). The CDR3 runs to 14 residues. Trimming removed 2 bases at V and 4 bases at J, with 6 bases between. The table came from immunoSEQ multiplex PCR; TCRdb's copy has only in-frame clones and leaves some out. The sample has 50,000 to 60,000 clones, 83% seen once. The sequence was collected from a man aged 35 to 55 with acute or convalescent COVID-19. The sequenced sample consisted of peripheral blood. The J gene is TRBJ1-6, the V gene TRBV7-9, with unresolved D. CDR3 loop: CASSLQDYNSPLHF. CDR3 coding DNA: TGTGCCAGCAGCTTACAGGATTATAATTCACCCCTCCACTTT.